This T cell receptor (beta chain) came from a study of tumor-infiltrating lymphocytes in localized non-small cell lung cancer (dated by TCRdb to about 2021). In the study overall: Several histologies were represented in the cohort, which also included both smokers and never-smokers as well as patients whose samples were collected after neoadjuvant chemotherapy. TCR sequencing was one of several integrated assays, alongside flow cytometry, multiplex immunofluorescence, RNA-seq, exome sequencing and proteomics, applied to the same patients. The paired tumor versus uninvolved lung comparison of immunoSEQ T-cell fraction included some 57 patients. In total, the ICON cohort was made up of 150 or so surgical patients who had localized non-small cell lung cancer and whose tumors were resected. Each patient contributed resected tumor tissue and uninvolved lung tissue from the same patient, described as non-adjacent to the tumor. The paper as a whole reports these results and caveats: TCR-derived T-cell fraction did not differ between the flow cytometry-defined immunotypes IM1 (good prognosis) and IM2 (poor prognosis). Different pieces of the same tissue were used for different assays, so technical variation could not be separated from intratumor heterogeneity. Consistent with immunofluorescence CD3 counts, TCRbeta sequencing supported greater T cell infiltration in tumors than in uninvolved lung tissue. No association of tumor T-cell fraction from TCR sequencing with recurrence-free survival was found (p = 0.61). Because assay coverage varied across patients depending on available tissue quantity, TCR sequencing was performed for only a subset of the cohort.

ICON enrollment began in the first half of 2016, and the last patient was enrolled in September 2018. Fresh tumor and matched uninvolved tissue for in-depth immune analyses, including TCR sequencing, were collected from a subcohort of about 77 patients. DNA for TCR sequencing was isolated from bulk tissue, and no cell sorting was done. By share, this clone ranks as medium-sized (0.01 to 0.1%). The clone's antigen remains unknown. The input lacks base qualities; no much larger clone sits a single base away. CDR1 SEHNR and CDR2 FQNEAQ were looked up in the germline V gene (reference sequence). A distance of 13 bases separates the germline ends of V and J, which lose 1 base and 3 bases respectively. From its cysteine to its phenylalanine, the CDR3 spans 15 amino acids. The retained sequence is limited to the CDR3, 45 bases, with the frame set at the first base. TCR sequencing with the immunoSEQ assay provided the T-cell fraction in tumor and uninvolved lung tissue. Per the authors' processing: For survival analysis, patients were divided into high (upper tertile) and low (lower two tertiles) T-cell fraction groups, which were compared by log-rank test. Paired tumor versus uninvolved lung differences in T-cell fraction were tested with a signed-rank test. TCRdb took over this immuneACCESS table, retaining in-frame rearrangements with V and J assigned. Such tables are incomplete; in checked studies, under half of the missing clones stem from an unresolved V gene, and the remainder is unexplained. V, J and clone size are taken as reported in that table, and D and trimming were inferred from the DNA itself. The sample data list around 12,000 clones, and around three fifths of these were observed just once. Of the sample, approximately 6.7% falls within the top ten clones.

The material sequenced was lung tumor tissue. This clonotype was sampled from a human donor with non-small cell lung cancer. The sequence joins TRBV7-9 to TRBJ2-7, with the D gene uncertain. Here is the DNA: TGTGCCAGCAGCTTAGACCCTAGTTCCCTCTACGAGCAGTACTTC. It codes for CASSLDPSSLYEQYF.